The 28 T cell receptor beta chains given below trace back to one sample, sequenced in a study of blood T cell repertoires in COVID-19. Generated by immunoSEQ multiplex PCR, the TCRdb table keeps only in-frame clones and is missing some. The sample carries approximately 100,000 clones, roughly 85% recorded once. The sample taken for sequencing was peripheral blood. The origin of the receptors is an older woman with active or convalescent COVID-19.

The J gene is TRBJ2-7, the V gene TRBV14, with TRBD2 as a possible D gene (6 bases). CDR1 and CDR2 (germline): SGHDN, FVKESK. CDR3 length equals 13 residues. The V end was cut by 4 bases, the J end by 6 bases, with 13 bases between. The CDR3 reads CASSLQGGGEQYF. CDR3 DNA: TGTGCCAGCAGCCTGCAGGGAGGAGGCGAGCAGTACTTC.

The chain links TRBV5-1 to TRBJ2-2; D is unresolved. V dropped 0 bases and J dropped 6 bases, with 6 bases sitting between them. Germline-derived CDR1 and CDR2 are SGHRS and YFSETQ. The CDR3 is made up of 13 amino acids. The CDR3 reads CASSLGPAGELFF. The CDR3 DNA is TGCGCCAGCAGCTTGGGTCCGGCCGGGGAGCTGTTTTTT.

The sample holds a few counts of this clone. The chain employs TRBV4-3 and TRBJ1-4; 9 bases are a match to TRBD1. CDR3 length: 17 residues. The J segment lost 6 bases and the V segment lost 0 bases, leaving 8 bases of the junction unmatched. The germline V gene has CDR1 LGHNA and CDR2 YSLEER. The CDR3 DNA sequence: TGCGCCAGCAGCCAAGATCCCCCGGACAGGGGCGATGAAAAACTGTTTTTT. Amino acid sequence: CASSQDPPDRGDEKLFF.

The chain combines TRBV5-1 with TRBJ1-1; 7 nucleotides align to TRBD1. This CDR3 has 14 residues. Germline V CDR1 and CDR2: SGHRS, YFSETQ. J was trimmed by 1 base and V by 5 bases; bases with no gene match: 5. The CDR3: CASREGAGNTEAFF. The CDR3, as DNA: TGCGCCAGCAGAGAGGGGGCGGGGAACACTGAAGCTTTCTTT.

The rearrangement uses TRBV4-2 and TRBJ1-3, with a weak D call TRBD1 (6 bases). V lost 1 base and J lost 2, with 12 bases in between. This CDR3 region has 16 residues. Per the germline V gene, CDR1 is LGHNA and CDR2 is YNFKEQ. This chain's CDR3 is CASSQAQGGAGNTIYF. The CDR3 coding sequence is TGTGCCAGCAGCCAAGCACAGGGTGGAGCTGGAAACACCATATATTTT.

The chain combines TRBV4-3 with TRBJ2-3; 7 bases are shared with TRBD1. CDR1 LGHNA and CDR2 YSLEER come from the germline V gene. V lost 3 bases, J lost 1 base, and 1 base stayed unmatched. The CDR3 runs to 14 residues. The CDR3 spells CASSHDRGTDTQYF. The CDR3 nucleotides read TGCGCCAGCAGCCACGACAGGGGCACAGATACGCAGTATTTT.

The CDR3 bases are TGTGCCAGCAGACAGGGGGCGAGCACCGGGGAGCTGTTTTTT. Translated: CASRQGASTGELFF. The chain is built from TRBV3-1 (or the pseudogene TRBV3-2) and TRBJ2-2; TRBD1 agrees at 9 bases. With V trimmed by 6 bases and J by 4 bases, 3 bases remained unmatched. The CDR3 contains 14 residues. CDR1 and CDR2 (germline): LGHDT, YNNKEL (reference sequence).

V usage is TRBV19 and J usage is TRBJ2-7; 11 nucleotides line up with TRBD2. The length of the CDR3 is 17 residues. Germline trimming cut 4 bases from V and 0 bases from J; bases unmatched to any gene: 8. The germline CDR1 and CDR2 sequences are LNHDA and SQIVND (reference sequence). The CDR3 region is CASSTPFTSGGSYEQYF. CDR3 in DNA: TGTGCCAGTAGTACCCCCTTTACTAGCGGGGGCTCCTACGAGCAGTACTTC. Variable domain in full (rest from reference TRBV19 and TRBJ2-7): DGGITQSPKYLFRKEGQNVTLSCEQNLNHDAMYWYRQDPGQGLRLIYYSQIVNDFQKGDIAEGYSVSREKKESFPLTVTSAQKNPTAFYLCASSTPFTSGGSYEQYFGPGTRLTVT.

This chain joins TRBV5-1 and TRBJ1-5; the D gene is possibly TRBD1 (6 bases). This CDR3 contains 15 residues. V was trimmed by 0 bases and J by 7 bases, leaving 14 bases between them. From germline, CDR1 is SGHRS and CDR2 YFSETQ. The CDR3 spells CASSLDGGSRQPQHF. CDR3 sequence (DNA): TGCGCCAGCAGCTTGGATGGGGGCTCACGGCAGCCCCAGCATTTT.

The chain carries TRBV5-1 and TRBJ2-1; TRBD2 is a possible D gene (5 bases). With 0 bases removed from V and 0 bases from J, the gap between germline ends came to 10 bases. This CDR3 is 16 amino acids long. Germline lookup yields CDR1 SGHRS and CDR2 YFSETQ. The CDR3 DNA follows: TGCGCCAGCAGCTTGGGCGGGTCTAGCTCCTACAATGAGCAGTTCTTC. This codes for CASSLGGSSSYNEQFF.

The V call is TRBV3-1 (or the pseudogene TRBV3-2), the J call TRBJ1-5; D remains ambiguous. Per germline, CDR1 LGHDT and CDR2 YNNKEL (reference sequence). With 1 base removed from V and 3 bases from J, the gap between germline ends came to 7 bases. There are 14 residues in the CDR3. The CDR3 coding sequence is TGTGCCAGCAGCCAAGGGGCGTCCAATCAGCCCCAGCATTTT. This codes for CASSQGASNQPQHF.

The chain recombines TRBV29-1 with TRBJ1-4, with TRBD1 as a possible D gene (5 bases). This CDR3 contains 13 residues. Deletions cut 4 bases from V and 0 bases from J, with 6 bases between. Germline-derived CDR1 and CDR2 are SQVTM and ANQGSEA. CDR3 in amino acids: CSVAGATNEKLFF. Written as DNA, the CDR3 is TGCAGCGTTGCGGGGGCAACTAATGAAAAACTGTTTTTT.

CDR3 nucleotides: TGTGCCAGCTCACTAAAAGGACAGAAGACTGAAGCTTTCTTT. Translating gives CASSLKGQKTEAFF. This chain uses TRBV18 with TRBJ1-1; the D gene is possibly TRBD1 (6 bases). The germline V and J ends were trimmed by 4 bases and 5 bases, with 14 bases remaining between them. The CDR3 is 14 amino acids. Germline lookup yields CDR1 KGHSH and CDR2 LQKENI.

The rearrangement joins TRBV27 to TRBJ2-1; D possibly corresponds to TRBD2 (6 bases). CDR3 size: 17 residues. V lost 7 bases, J lost 4 bases, and 23 bases lay in between. Germline CDR1 MNHEY, CDR2 SMNVEV (reference sequence). Here the CDR3 reads CASKVLSGNLVYNEQFF. The CDR3 DNA follows: TGTGCCAGCAAAGTCCTTAGCGGAAACCTTGTTTACAATGAGCAGTTCTTC.

In DNA form, the CDR3 reads TGCGCCAGCAGTGAGTCCCGGGACTTCAAGCTCGGCTATTCACCCCTCCACTTT. Translation gives CASSESRDFKLGYSPLHF. The chain has TRBV10-2 and TRBJ1-6, with D possibly TRBD1 on 5 matching bases. The CDR3 length is 18 residues. CDR1 WSHSY and CDR2 SAAADI come from the germline V gene. V was trimmed by 0 bases and J by 8 bases, leaving 20 bases between them.

The chain is built from TRBV7-2 and TRBJ2-5; D might be TRBD1 (6 bases). Germline CDR1 is SGHTA and CDR2 is FQGNSA. This CDR3 spans 16 amino acids. Trimming stripped 1 base from V and 5 bases from J, with 17 bases between. CDR3 sequence reads: CASSLGAQGSSETQYF. The CDR3 nucleotides read TGTGCCAGCAGCTTAGGAGCGCAGGGGAGTTCTGAGACCCAGTACTTC. The entire variable domain, with the rest obtained from reference TRBV7-2 and TRBJ2-5, is as follows: GAGVSQSPSNKVTEKGKDVELRCDPISGHTALYWYRQSLGQGLEFLIYFQGNSAPDKSGLPSDRFSAERTGGSVSTLTIQRTQQEDSAVYLCASSLGAQGSSETQYFGPGTRLLVL.

The chain recombines TRBV6-5 with TRBJ2-5; 8 nucleotides line up with TRBD1. Germline assignment: CDR1 MNHEY and CDR2 SVGAGI. This CDR3 has 15 amino acids. V was pared by 2 bases and J by 1 base, with 3 bases of the junction left unmatched. The DNA for the CDR3 is TGTGCCAGCAGTTACGGGACAGGACTCCAAGAGACCCAGTACTTC. This sequence encodes CASSYGTGLQETQYF.

This chain joins TRBV12-5 and TRBJ1-2; tentative D call: TRBD1 (6 bases). V lost 5 bases and J lost 4, with 11 bases in between. There are 13 residues in the CDR3. Germline lookup yields CDR1 LGHNT and CDR2 FRNRAP. CDR3 sequence reads: CASGTDSTYGYTF. CDR3 nucleotides: TGTGCTAGTGGTACGGACAGCACCTATGGCTACACCTTC.

The rearrangement links TRBV12-3 or TRBV12-4 to TRBJ1-2; D remains unclear. The CDR3 is made up of 12 amino acids. V was trimmed by 8 bases and J by 0 bases, leaving 7 bases between them. The CDR3 DNA reads as TGTGCCAGCCAGGTTTCTAACTATGGCTACACCTTC. This codes for CASQVSNYGYTF.

V and J are TRBV7-2 and TRBJ2-7; D unresolved. CDR3 length: 13 amino acids. Trimming took 8 bases from V and 0 from J, leaving 11 bases between them. The V gene's germline CDR1 is SGHTA and CDR2 FQGNSA. The CDR3 coding sequence is TGTGCCAGCCGACCACGGAGCTCCTACGAGCAGTACTTC. The encoded protein is CASRPRSSYEQYF.

The chain carries TRBV29-1 and TRBJ2-7; 7 nucleotides line up with TRBD2. Germline V gene data show CDR1 as SQVTM and CDR2 as ANQGSEA. After removal of 6 bases from V and 0 bases from J, the junction contained 8 bases not matched to a gene. This CDR3 is 14 amino acids long. The CDR3 is CSVRTRGSSYEQYF. Here the CDR3 DNA reads TGCAGCGTCCGGACTAGGGGCAGCTCCTACGAGCAGTACTTC.

This clone was counted once. V and J are TRBV2 and TRBJ1-2, with 8 bases lining up with TRBD1. There are 16 residues in the CDR3. Unmatched junction bases numbered 8, after V lost 1 base and J lost 4 bases. CDR1 is SNHLY and CDR2 is FYNNEI in the germline V gene. The DNA of the CDR3 is TGTGCCAGCAGTGAAGGGCAGGGGGCGCGGGGCTATGGCTACACCTTC. Amino acid sequence: CASSEGQGARGYGYTF.

The J gene is TRBJ1-2, the V gene TRBV7-2; D may be TRBD1 (6 bases). The ends were cut back, 3 bases at V and 4 bases at J, with 9 bases in the middle. This CDR3 spans 13 amino acids. In germline, CDR1 is SGHTA, CDR2 FQGNSA. In nucleotides, the CDR3 is TGTGCCAGCAGCTTCGGGGACACCTATGGCTACACCTTC. Translation gives CASSFGDTYGYTF.

The V and J genes are TRBV5-1 and TRBJ2-6; unclear D gene. The CDR3 consists of 16 residues. V lost 2 bases, J lost 0 bases, and 9 bases lay in between. In germline, CDR1 is SGHRS, CDR2 YFSETQ. The CDR3 here is CASSFPRLSGANVLTF. CDR3 in DNA: TGCGCCAGCAGCTTCCCTAGACTCTCTGGGGCCAACGTCCTGACTTTC.

The chain employs TRBV7-2 and TRBJ2-5; 7 bases align to TRBD2. This CDR3 has 17 amino acids. The junction had 11 bases not matched to a gene; V was cut back by 0 bases and J by 4 bases. Germline V CDR1 and CDR2: SGHTA, FQGNSA. CDR3 nucleotides: TGTGCCAGCAGCTTAGCGGGGACGGGAGGTGGTACAGAGACCCAGTACTTC. It encodes CASSLAGTGGGTETQYF.

The chain couples TRBV19 to TRBJ1-1, with D uncertain. This CDR3 is built from 13 residues. V was cut by 8 bases and J by 3 bases, with 13 bases left in between. Germline lookup yields CDR1 LNHDA and CDR2 SQIVND (reference sequence). Here the CDR3 reads CASSATKYTEAFF. In DNA form, the CDR3 reads TGTGCCAGTTCCGCGACAAAGTACACTGAAGCTTTCTTT.

The chain is built from TRBV3-1 (or the pseudogene TRBV3-2) and TRBJ1-3; D remains ambiguous. The CDR3 runs to 14 residues. Deletions cut 0 bases from V and 5 bases from J, with 8 bases between. Per the germline V gene, CDR1 is LGHDT and CDR2 is YNNKEL (reference sequence). CDR3 DNA: TGTGCCAGCAGCCAAGATCTAACTCGAAACACCATATATTTT. This sequence encodes CASSQDLTRNTIYF.

This clone was counted only a few times. The rearrangement links TRBV4-1 to TRBJ1-1; tentative D call: TRBD1 (5 bases). This CDR3 contains 15 residues. Per the germline V gene, CDR1 is MGHRA and CDR2 is YSYEKL. The germline V and J ends were trimmed by 0 bases and 4 bases, with 12 bases remaining between them. CDR3 region: CASSQDTSGGTEAFF. The CDR3 DNA reads TGCGCCAGCAGCCAAGATACTTCCGGGGGCACTGAAGCTTTCTTT.